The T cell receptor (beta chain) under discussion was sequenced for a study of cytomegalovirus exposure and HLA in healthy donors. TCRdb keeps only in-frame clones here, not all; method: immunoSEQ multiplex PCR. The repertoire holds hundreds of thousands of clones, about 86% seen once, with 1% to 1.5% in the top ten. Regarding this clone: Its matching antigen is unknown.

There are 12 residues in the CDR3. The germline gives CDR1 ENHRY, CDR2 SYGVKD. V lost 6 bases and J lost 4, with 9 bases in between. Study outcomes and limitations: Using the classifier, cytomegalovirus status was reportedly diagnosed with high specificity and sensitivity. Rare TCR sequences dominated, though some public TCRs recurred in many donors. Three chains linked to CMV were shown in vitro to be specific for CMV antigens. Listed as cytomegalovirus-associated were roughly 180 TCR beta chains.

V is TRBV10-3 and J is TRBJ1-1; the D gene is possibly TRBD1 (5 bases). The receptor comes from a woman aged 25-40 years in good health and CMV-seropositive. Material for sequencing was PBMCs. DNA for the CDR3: TGTGCCATCAGGGCTCAGGGCACTGAAGCTTTCTTT. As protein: CAIRAQGTEAFF.